This is a list of T cell receptor beta chains from one sample in a study of T cells in Graves' hyperthyroidism and ophthalmopathy. TCRdb called the multiplex PCR reads again in MiXCR, with one record for every CDR3 protein. The sample carries roughly 500,000 distinct CDR3 sequences, approximately 48% recorded once. The sequencing sample was made of peripheral blood or thyroid tissue (not recorded which). These receptors were obtained from an adult woman with Graves' disease, either hyperthyroidism or ophthalmopathy (not recorded which). The CDR3 runs from the conserved cysteine through the conserved F or W. D genes are given only for firm matches. Only part of the rows carry a size: once, few, many, or a class if the clone is expanded.

J gene,clone size,D gene,V gene,CDR3 protein,CDR3 DNA
TRBJ2-2,.,.,TRBV19,CASRPTGSSTYTGELFF,TGTGCCAGTAGACCTACCGGTTCGTCGACCTACACCGGGGAGCTGTTTTTT
TRBJ2-7,many,TRBD2,TRBV7-2,CASSMTSGRLLSYEQYF,TGTGCCAGCAGCATGACTAGCGGGAGGCTTTTGTCCTACGAGCAGTACTTC
TRBJ1-2,many,.,TRBV7-6,CASSPGPGGYTF,TGTGCCAGCAGCCCCGGACCCGGTGGCTACACCTTC
TRBJ1-5,.,.,TRBV10-3,CAISQGLGPSRNQPQHF,TGTGCCATCAGTCAGGGTCTGGGGCCAAGTCGCAATCAGCCCCAGCATTTT
TRBJ1-1,.,.,TRBV29-1,CSLGIWNTEAFF,TGCAGCTTAGGAATTTGGAACACTGAAGCTTTCTTT
TRBJ1-6,many,.,TRBV7-2,CASSLWAVHNSPLHF,TGTGCCAGCAGCTTATGGGCGGTACATAATTCACCCCTCCACTTT
TRBJ2-5,few,.,TRBV7-8,CASSRGRTQETQYF,TGTGCCAGCAGCCGCGGGCGCACTCAAGAGACCCAGTACTTC
TRBJ1-6,.,.,TRBV10-3,CAIRDTDNSPLHF,TGTGCCATCAGGGACACGGATAATTCACCCCTCCACTTT
TRBJ2-3,.,TRBD2,TRBV12-3/TRBV12-4,CASSLRLAGTDTQYF,TGTGCCAGCAGTTTAAGGCTAGCGGGAACAGATACGCAGTATTTT
TRBJ2-5,.,.,TRBV15,CATSRDVQETQYF,TGTGCCACCAGCAGAGATGTTCAAGAGACCCAGTACTTC
TRBJ2-5,many,TRBD1,TRBV7-9,CASTLPGQRVQETQYF,TGTGCCAGCACCCTTCCGGGACAGCGTGTACAAGAGACCCAGTACTTC
TRBJ1-5,.,.,TRBV24-1,CATSDPPPRTPGKRNQPQHF,TGTGCCACCAGTGATCCGCCGCCAAGAACACCGGGTAAGCGGAATCAGCCCCAGCATTTT
TRBJ1-6,few,.,TRBV5-5,CASSLQLRSNSPLHF,TGTGCCAGCAGCTTACAGCTAAGGTCCAATTCACCCCTCCACTTT
TRBJ2-2,few,.,TRBV6-5,CASRDVRVLNTGELFF,TGTGCCAGCAGGGATGTCAGGGTATTGAACACCGGGGAGCTGTTTTTT
TRBJ2-7,.,.,TRBV11-1,CASSSQGHEQYF,TGTGCCAGCAGCTCACAGGGCCACGAGCAGTACTTC
TRBJ2-7,.,.,TRBV15,CATSRENKDIYEQYF,TGTGCCACCAGCAGAGAGAATAAGGACATCTACGAGCAGTACTTC
TRBJ2-7,many,TRBD2,TRBV10-3,CAITGGLAGFPDEQYF,TGTGCCATCACCGGGGGACTAGCGGGATTTCCTGACGAGCAGTACTTC
TRBJ2-5,.,.,TRBV7-9,CASSLGSTETQYF,TGTGCCAGCAGCTTGGGGAGTACGGAGACCCAGTACTTC
TRBJ2-7,.,.,TRBV20-1,CSAPQQNPHEQYF,TGCAGTGCCCCACAACAAAACCCCCACGAGCAGTACTTC
TRBJ1-1,.,.,TRBV5-1,CASSLEGQKNTEAFF,TGCGCCAGCAGCTTGGAGGGACAAAAGAACACTGAAGCTTTCTTT
TRBJ1-5,.,.,TRBV5-1,CASSLSGLDQPQHF,TGCGCCAGCAGCTTGTCAGGGTTGGATCAGCCCCAGCATTTT
TRBJ2-7,few,TRBD2,TRBV6-5,CASSPLAGKNYEQYF,TGTGCCAGCAGTCCCTTAGCGGGAAAGAACTACGAGCAGTACTTC
TRBJ2-7,.,.,TRBV24-1,CATSARGHEQYF,TGTGCCACCAGTGCCAGAGGTCACGAGCAGTACTTC
TRBJ1-5,.,TRBD1,TRBV7-2,CASSLQGAKQPQHF,TGTGCCAGCAGCTTACAGGGGGCAAAGCAGCCCCAGCATTTT
TRBJ1-1,.,.,TRBV10-2,CASSSRRRRVNTEAFF,TGCGCCAGCAGCTCAAGGCGGCGGAGGGTCAACACTGAAGCTTTCTTT
TRBJ2-5,many,TRBD2,TRBV7-9,CASSLAGGETQYF,TGTGCCAGCAGCTTAGCGGGAGGGGAGACCCAGTACTTC
TRBJ2-6,few,TRBD1,TRBV7-8,CASSLGARGPGANVLTF,TGTGCCAGCAGCTTGGGGGCCAGGGGGCCTGGGGCCAACGTCCTGACTTTC
TRBJ1-2,many,TRBD1,TRBV3-1,CASSRDRNGYTF,TGTGCCAGCAGCCGGGACAGAAATGGCTACACCTTC
TRBJ2-2,.,.,TRBV7-8,CASSIQGANTGELFF,TGTGCCAGCAGCATACAGGGCGCGAACACCGGGGAGCTGTTTTTT
TRBJ2-7,.,TRBD2,TRBV2,CASSEDGRGQYF,TGTGCCAGCAGTGAAGACGGGAGGGGGCAGTACTTC
TRBJ2-5,.,TRBD1,TRBV12-3/TRBV12-4,CASSPGDRETQYF,TGTGCCAGCAGTCCTGGGGACAGGGAGACCCAGTACTTC
TRBJ2-7,many,TRBD1,TRBV9,CASSVGQGVYEQYF,TGTGCCAGCAGCGTAGGGCAGGGGGTCTACGAGCAGTACTTC
TRBJ1-2,few,TRBD1,TRBV10-3,CAISMRQGGDGYTF,TGTGCCATCAGTATGCGACAGGGTGGTGATGGCTACACCTTC
TRBJ2-2,.,.,TRBV10-2,CATSGAVGELFF,TGCGCCACCTCAGGGGCGGTCGGGGAGCTGTTTTTT
TRBJ2-5,few,TRBD2,TRBV20-1,CSARAGGPETQYF,TGCAGTGCTAGGGCGGGAGGGCCAGAGACCCAGTACTTC
TRBJ1-2,few,.,TRBV7-8,CASSLGVQIYGYTF,TGTGCCAGCAGCTTGGGGGTTCAGATCTATGGCTACACCTTC
TRBJ1-4,few,.,TRBV7-9,CASSPTAVTEKLFF,TGTGCCAGCAGCCCGACAGCAGTGACTGAAAAACTGTTTTTT
TRBJ2-5,many,TRBD2,TRBV7-2,CASSLGTSLPRETQYF,TGTGCCAGCAGTCTAGGGACTAGCCTCCCCCGAGAGACCCAGTACTTC
TRBJ2-7,many,TRBD1,TRBV7-9,CASSTRGQGQEQYF,TGTGCCAGCAGTACCCGAGGACAGGGACAGGAGCAGTACTTC
TRBJ1-3,many,.,TRBV12-3/TRBV12-4,CASTPSDTIYF,TGTGCCAGCACCCCTTCGGACACCATATATTTT
TRBJ2-5,.,TRBD2,TRBV20-1,CSARPLSSGRATETQYF,TGCAGTGCTAGACCTCTGTCTAGCGGGAGGGCCACGGAGACCCAGTACTTC
TRBJ1-5,.,.,TRBV10-3,CAISESYGKNQPQHF,TGTGCCATCAGTGAATCGTACGGAAAAAATCAGCCCCAGCATTTT
TRBJ2-7,.,.,TRBV7-9,CASGMGATYEQYF,TGTGCCAGCGGTATGGGGGCTACCTACGAGCAGTACTTC
TRBJ1-1,many,.,TRBV7-9,CASSSLNTGSEAFF,TGTGCCAGCAGCTCCCTCAATACGGGGTCTGAAGCTTTCTTT
TRBJ2-7,.,TRBD2,TRBV7-2,CASSLRSAFAGGPYEQYF,TGTGCCAGCAGCTTGAGGTCGGCTTTCGCGGGAGGGCCCTACGAGCAGTACTTC
TRBJ1-3,.,.,TRBV29-1,CSATVAGNTIYF,TGCAGCGCGACGGTGGCTGGAAACACCATATATTTT
TRBJ1-5,many,TRBD1,TRBV29-1,CSGSQGGGQPQHF,TGCAGCGGCTCACAGGGGGGGGGTCAGCCCCAGCATTTT
TRBJ1-3,.,.,TRBV7-9,CASSLDASGNTIYF,TGTGCCAGCAGCTTAGACGCCTCTGGAAACACCATATATTTT